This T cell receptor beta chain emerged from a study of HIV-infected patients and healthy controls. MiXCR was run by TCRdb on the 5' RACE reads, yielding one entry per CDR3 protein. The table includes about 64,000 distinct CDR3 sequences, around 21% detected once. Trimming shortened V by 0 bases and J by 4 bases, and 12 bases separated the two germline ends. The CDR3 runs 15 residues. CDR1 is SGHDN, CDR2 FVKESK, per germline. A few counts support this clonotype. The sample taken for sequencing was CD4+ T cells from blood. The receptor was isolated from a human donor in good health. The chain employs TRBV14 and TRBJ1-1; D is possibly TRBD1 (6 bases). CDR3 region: CASSQEPGVSTEAFF. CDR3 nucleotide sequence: TGTGCCAGCAGCCAAGAACCAGGGGTCAGCACTGAAGCTTTCTTT.